The rows below give T cell receptor beta chains drawn from one sample of a study of CXCR3-negative and CXCR3-positive naive CD8 T cells. TCRdb reprocessed the 5' RACE reads, with one entry per CDR3 protein and no DNA. The sample's table shows about 110,000 distinct CDR3 sequences. The source material was naive CXCR3+ CD8+ T cells from blood. The receptors here all came from a human donor in good health. Some clones in this sample may be carry-over from other donors' samples. CDR3s include the opening cysteine and the closing phenylalanine or tryptophan. Each record gives: V gene, J gene, CDR3 protein.

TRBV5-6	TRBJ2-7	CASSRPGLWEQYF
TRBV29-1	TRBJ1-1	CSVAGLNTEAFF
TRBV7-9	TRBJ1-5	CASSGTDNQPQHF
TRBV20-1	TRBJ1-3	CSAREGIRNTIYF
TRBV6-5	TRBJ2-2	CASRGLAGTGELFF
TRBV28	TRBJ1-2	CASSSGQNAFFYGYTF
TRBV29-1	TRBJ1-2	CSGEWDWGYTF
TRBV23-1	TRBJ1-2	CASNRDRWGYTF
TRBV29-1	TRBJ2-7	CSVLGGQGHAPSYEQYF
TRBV7-6	TRBJ2-5	CASKSGLEETQYF
TRBV29-1	TRBJ1-3	CSAGTGTIDTIYF
TRBV4-2	TRBJ1-3	CASSPRDSSGNTIYF
TRBV5-1	TRBJ2-5	CASGRLAAQETQYF
TRBV5-1	TRBJ1-1	CASSFLEGNTEAFF
TRBV19	TRBJ2-7	CASSFRDRGYEQYF
TRBV7-2	TRBJ1-1	CASSPGTPEAFF
TRBV15	TRBJ2-5	CATSRGLTVGTQYF
TRBV6-4	TRBJ2-5	CASSETSGQETQYF
TRBV7-3	TRBJ1-1	CASSPGQEMNTEAFF
TRBV28	TRBJ2-5	CASSPGLAEKETQYF
TRBV28	TRBJ2-7	CASSPGGSNEQYF
TRBV5-1	TRBJ2-7	CASSFAGVYEQYF
TRBV28	TRBJ1-3	CASSPGLSGNTIYF
TRBV7-8	TRBJ1-1	CASSWRPGNTEAFF
TRBV5-1	TRBJ2-1	CASSLTGFDEQFF
TRBV2	TRBJ2-7	CASRDGSSYEQYF
TRBV24-1	TRBJ1-1	CATSDWSGTEAFF
TRBV6-5	TRBJ1-2	CASSNTYGYTF
TRBV11-3	TRBJ1-1	CASSPRTGGLNTEAFF
TRBV28	TRBJ2-2	CASSPLAGGNTGELFF
TRBV7-2	TRBJ2-7	CASSPWVGFDEQCF
TRBV7-2	TRBJ2-7	CASSLVGQMYEQYF
TRBV4-3	TRBJ1-1	CASSQDSGMNTEAFF
TRBV20-1	TRBJ1-1	CSALDSPLNTEAFF
TRBV6-2/TRBV6-3	TRBJ1-1	CASSYGSPEAFF
TRBV14	TRBJ2-2	CASRLGTANTGELFF
TRBV5-4	TRBJ1-4	CASSPGQNPTNEKLFF
TRBV28	TRBJ2-2	CASSFAQAGELFF
TRBV20-1	TRBJ2-7	CSARERDSPYEQYF
TRBV6-2/TRBV6-3	TRBJ1-1	CASRDEGVGAFF
TRBV7-9	TRBJ2-5	CASSSRDDFEETQYF